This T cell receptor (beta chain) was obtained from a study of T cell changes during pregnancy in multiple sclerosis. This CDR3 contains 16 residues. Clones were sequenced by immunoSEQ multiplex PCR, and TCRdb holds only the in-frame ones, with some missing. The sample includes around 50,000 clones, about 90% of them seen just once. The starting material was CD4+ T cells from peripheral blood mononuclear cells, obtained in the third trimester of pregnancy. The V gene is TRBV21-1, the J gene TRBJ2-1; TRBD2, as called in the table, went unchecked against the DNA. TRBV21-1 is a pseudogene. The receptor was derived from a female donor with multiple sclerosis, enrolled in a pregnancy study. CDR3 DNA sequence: TGTGCCAGCAGCTCCTTAGCGGGGGGGCCCTACAATGAGCAGTTCTTC. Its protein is CASSSLAGGPYNEQFF.